These 14 T cell receptor beta chains originate from one sample sequenced in a study of blood T cell repertoires in COVID-19. Repertoires were generated with immunoSEQ multiplex PCR, while TCRdb's copy carries only in-frame clones and drops some. The sample includes 150,000 to 180,000 clones, around 80% seen only once; the top ten take more than 5.5%. Material for sequencing was PBMCs or T cells enriched from blood (not recorded which). These TCRs come from a man aged 45-65 years who had recovered from COVID-19.

The chain carries TRBV5-1 and TRBJ2-1; D is perhaps TRBD2 (5 bases). The V gene's germline CDR1 is SGHRS and CDR2 YFSETQ. Trimming stripped 0 bases from V and 5 bases from J, with 12 bases between. CDR3 length: 15 amino acids. CDR3 residues: CASSLARLHDNEQFF. The CDR3 bases are TGCGCCAGCAGCTTGGCCAGACTACATGACAATGAGCAGTTCTTC.

The table lists this clone with a count of one. The V gene is TRBV5-5, the J gene TRBJ2-2, with a weak D call TRBD1 (5 bases). Germline-derived CDR1 and CDR2 are SGHKS and YYEKEE (reference sequence). The CDR3 is made up of 13 amino acids. V gave up 7 bases and J gave up 4 bases, with 11 bases separating them. The chain's CDR3 is CASDGAGTGELFF. CDR3 DNA: TGTGCCAGCGATGGGGCCGGCACCGGGGAGCTGTTTTTT.

The table lists this clone with a few counts. The chain has TRBV19 and TRBJ2-5, with 12 bases lining up with TRBD1. Germline lookup yields CDR1 LNHDA and CDR2 SQIVND (reference sequence). V dropped 5 bases and J dropped 5; count of bases not matched to a gene: 6. This CDR3 comprises 15 residues. The CDR3 DNA sequence: TGTGCCAGTAGTGAGGGACAGGGGGCGCGGGAGACCCAGTACTTC. Its translation is CASSEGQGARETQYF.

V and J are TRBV29-1 and TRBJ1-4; D remains unclear. Trimming removed 6 bases at V and 4 bases at J, with 12 bases between. The germline CDR1 and CDR2 sequences are SQVTM and ANQGSEA. This CDR3 contains 13 residues. CDR3 sequence: CSVSGSFNEKLFF. CDR3 in DNA: TGCAGCGTCTCAGGCTCGTTTAATGAAAAACTGTTTTTT. Full variable domain (missing parts from reference TRBV29-1 and TRBJ1-4): SAVISQKPSRDICQRGTSLTIQCQVDSQVTMMFWYRQQPGQSLTLIATANQGSEATYESGFVIDKFPISRPNLTFSTLTVSNMSPEDSSIYLCSVSGSFNEKLFFGSGTQLSVL.

The chain combines TRBV27 with TRBJ1-2; D is ambiguous. Germline CDR1 and CDR2: MNHEY and SMNVEV (reference sequence). CDR3 length: 17 residues. The ends were cut back, 6 bases at V and 4 bases at J, with 24 bases in the middle. The chain's CDR3 is CASRPTGSPGLGYGYTF. CDR3 nucleotide sequence: TGTGCCAGCAGGCCTACCGGGAGCCCTGGACTGGGCTATGGCTACACCTTC.

This clone is a singleton in its sample. The V and J genes are TRBV5-1 and TRBJ1-3; 7 bases are shared with TRBD1. V gave up 4 bases and J gave up 2 bases; unmatched junction bases: 3. CDR3 length equals 14 residues. From germline, CDR1 is SGHRS and CDR2 YFSETQ. This CDR3 reads CASSLDRAGNTIYF. DNA of the CDR3: TGCGCCAGCAGCCTCGACAGGGCTGGAAACACCATATATTTT.

V is TRBV6-5 and J is TRBJ1-1; perhaps TRBD1 as D (5 bases). With 11 bases removed from V and 1 base from J, the gap between germline ends came to 14 bases. CDR1 is MNHEY, CDR2 SVGAGI, per germline. This CDR3 comprises 13 residues. This CDR3 is CAARLGQNTEAFF. CDR3 coding DNA: TGTGCCGCCAGGCTGGGGCAGAACACTGAAGCTTTCTTT.

The chain links TRBV7-6 to TRBJ1-1; TRBD1 agrees at 9 bases. There are 14 residues in the CDR3. V dropped 5 bases and J dropped 3; count of bases not matched to a gene: 4. CDR1 and CDR2 from the germline V gene are SGHVS and FNYEAQ. CDR3 DNA: TGTGCCAGCAGCCGCGGACAGGGGCACACTGAAGCTTTCTTT. Protein product: CASSRGQGHTEAFF.

The rearrangement uses TRBV5-4 and TRBJ1-1; D unclear. Trimming took 2 bases from V and 2 from J, leaving 13 bases between them. The CDR3 consists of 15 residues. Germline CDR1 is SGHNT and CDR2 is YYREEE (reference sequence). The CDR3 loop reads CASSLVSGYNTEAFF. DNA of the CDR3: TGTGCCAGCAGCTTAGTATCGGGGTACAACACTGAAGCTTTCTTT.

The gene calls are TRBV4-3 and TRBJ2-5; a possible D gene is TRBD2 (6 bases). CDR3 size: 13 residues. V was trimmed by 1 base and J by 7 bases, leaving 10 bases between them. Per germline, CDR1 LGHNA and CDR2 YSLEER. The CDR3 sequence: CASSQASGGTQYF. The CDR3 bases are TGCGCCAGCAGCCAAGCCTCCGGGGGGACCCAGTACTTC.

The gene calls are TRBV6-5 and TRBJ2-2; no clear D. Trimming pared 6 bases from V and 2 bases from J, leaving 4 bases between. Germline lookup yields CDR1 MNHEY and CDR2 SVGAGI. CDR3 size: 12 residues. The CDR3 coding sequence is TGTGCCAGCAGCCTTAACACCGGGGAGCTGTTTTTT. Amino acids: CASSLNTGELFF.

The chain carries TRBV7-2 and TRBJ1-1, with D perhaps TRBD1 (6 bases). CDR3 length: 16 amino acids. Germline loops: CDR1 SGHTA, CDR2 FQGNSA. The ends were cut back, 4 bases at V and 3 bases at J, with 18 bases in the middle. CDR3 sequence: CASSSYRVSSYTEAFF. In DNA form, the CDR3 reads TGTGCCAGCAGCTCCTACAGGGTCTCGTCGTACACTGAAGCTTTCTTT. The full variable domain, in which reference TRBV7-2 and TRBJ1-1 provide the parts outside the CDR3, is GAGVSQSPSNKVTEKGKDVELRCDPISGHTALYWYRQSLGQGLEFLIYFQGNSAPDKSGLPSDRFSAERTGGSVSTLTIQRTQQEDSAVYLCASSSYRVSSYTEAFFGQGTRLTVV.

The chain recombines TRBV7-9 with TRBJ1-1; D unresolved. The germline V gene has CDR1 SEHNR and CDR2 FQNEAQ (reference sequence). Trimming took off 7 bases at V and 0 bases at J, with 15 bases between the two ends. This CDR3 contains 15 residues. The CDR3 DNA sequence: TGTGCCAGCACCCCAGAGGTCGGCATGAACACTGAAGCTTTCTTT. Protein product: CASTPEVGMNTEAFF. Together with reference TRBV7-9 and TRBJ1-1, the CDR3 gives the full variable domain: DTGVSQNPRHKITKRGQNVTFRCDPISEHNRLYWYRQTLGQGPEFLTYFQNEAQLEKSRLLSDRFSAERPKGSFSTLEIQRTEQGDSAMYLCASTPEVGMNTEAFFGQGTRLTVV.

This clone was detected only once. The J gene is TRBJ2-4, the V gene TRBV7-9, with D possibly TRBD2 on 6 matching bases. This CDR3 contains 15 residues. The V end was cut by 0 bases, the J end by 2 bases, with 8 bases between. The germline gives CDR1 SEHNR, CDR2 FQNEAQ (reference sequence). The CDR3 sequence is CASSLAGGSKNIQYF. CDR3 bases: TGTGCCAGCAGCTTAGCGGGGGGATCCAAAAACATTCAGTACTTC.